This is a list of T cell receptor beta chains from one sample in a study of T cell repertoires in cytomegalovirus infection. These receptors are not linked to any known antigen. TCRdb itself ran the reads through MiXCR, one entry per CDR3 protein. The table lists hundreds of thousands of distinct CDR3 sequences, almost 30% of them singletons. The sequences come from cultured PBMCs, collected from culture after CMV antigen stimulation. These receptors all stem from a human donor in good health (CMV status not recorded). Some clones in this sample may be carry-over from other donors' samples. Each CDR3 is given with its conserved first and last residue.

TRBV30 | CAWSRTDQAFF
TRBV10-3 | CASRGKAGESTDTQYF
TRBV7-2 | CASSPRGGLAGYNEQFF
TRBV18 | CASSPDRLRDTEAFF
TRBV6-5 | CASSYGGAGNTIYF
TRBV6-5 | CASRLDGADTQYF
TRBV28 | CASPPSGGAHYNEQFF
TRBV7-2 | CASSSLSVGEQYF
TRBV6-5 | CASSRDGANQPQHF
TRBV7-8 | CASSSDRQETQYF
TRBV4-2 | CASSQEGRLAGGPPYEQYF
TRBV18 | CASSPPSQGTEAFF
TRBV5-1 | CASSLGTGLYGYTF